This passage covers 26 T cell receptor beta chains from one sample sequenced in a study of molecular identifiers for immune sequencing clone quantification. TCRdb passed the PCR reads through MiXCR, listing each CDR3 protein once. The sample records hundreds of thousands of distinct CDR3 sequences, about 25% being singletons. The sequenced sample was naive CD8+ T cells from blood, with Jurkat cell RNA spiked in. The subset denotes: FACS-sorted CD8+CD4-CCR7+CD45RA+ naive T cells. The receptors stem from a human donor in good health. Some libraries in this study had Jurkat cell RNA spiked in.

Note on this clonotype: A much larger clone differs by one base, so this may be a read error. The CDR3 sequence is CASSSELGLLETQYF. Here the CDR3 DNA reads TGTGCCAGCAGCTCGGAGTTGGGGTTACTAGAGACCCAGTACTTC. The rearrangement links TRBV5-6 to TRBJ2-5; D gene unclear. In germline, CDR1 is SGHDT, CDR2 YYEEEE. The V end lost 3 bases, the J end lost 4 bases, and 16 bases lay between the germline ends. The CDR3 spans 15 residues.

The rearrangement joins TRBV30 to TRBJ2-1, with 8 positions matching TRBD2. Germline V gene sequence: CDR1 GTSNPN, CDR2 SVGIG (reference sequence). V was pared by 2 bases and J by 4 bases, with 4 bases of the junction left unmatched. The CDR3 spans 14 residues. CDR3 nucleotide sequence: TGTGCCTGGAGTATACTAGCGGATTACAATGAGCAGTTCTTC. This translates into CAWSILADYNEQFF.

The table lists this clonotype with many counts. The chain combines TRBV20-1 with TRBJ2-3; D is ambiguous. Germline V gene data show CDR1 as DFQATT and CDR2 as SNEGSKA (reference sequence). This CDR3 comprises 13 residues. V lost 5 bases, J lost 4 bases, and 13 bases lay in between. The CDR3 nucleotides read TGCAGTGCTTCCCCTCAGGTCGCAGATACGCAGTATTTT. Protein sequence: CSASPQVADTQYF.

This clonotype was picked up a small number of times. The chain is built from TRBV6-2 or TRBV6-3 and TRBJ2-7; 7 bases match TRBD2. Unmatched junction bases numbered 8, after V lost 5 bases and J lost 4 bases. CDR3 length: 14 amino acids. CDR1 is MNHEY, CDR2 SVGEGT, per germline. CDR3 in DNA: TGTGCCAGCAGTCATCGCGGGAGCACTTACGAGCAGTACTTC. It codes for CASSHRGSTYEQYF.

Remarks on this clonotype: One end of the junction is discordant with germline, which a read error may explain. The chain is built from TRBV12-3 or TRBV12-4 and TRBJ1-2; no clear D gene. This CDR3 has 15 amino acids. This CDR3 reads CASSPDLNGNYGHTF. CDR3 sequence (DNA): TGTGCCAGCAGTCCCGACCTCAATGGCAACTATGGCCACACCTTC.

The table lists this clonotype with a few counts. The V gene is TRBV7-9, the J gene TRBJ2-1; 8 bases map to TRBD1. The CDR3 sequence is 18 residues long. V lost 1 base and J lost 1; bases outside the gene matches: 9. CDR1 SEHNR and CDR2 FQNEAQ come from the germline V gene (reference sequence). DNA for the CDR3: TGTGCCAGCAGCTTAGGTGTTCGGACAGGGCGGTCCTACAATGAGCAGTTCTTC. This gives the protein CASSLGVRTGRSYNEQFF.

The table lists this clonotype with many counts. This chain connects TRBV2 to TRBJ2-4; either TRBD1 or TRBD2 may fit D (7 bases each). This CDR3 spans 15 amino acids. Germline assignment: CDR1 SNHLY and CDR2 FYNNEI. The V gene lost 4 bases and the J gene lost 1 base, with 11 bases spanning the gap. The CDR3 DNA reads TGTGCCAGCAGTGGGGAGGGGGCGGCCAAAAACATTCAGTACTTC. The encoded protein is CASSGEGAAKNIQYF.

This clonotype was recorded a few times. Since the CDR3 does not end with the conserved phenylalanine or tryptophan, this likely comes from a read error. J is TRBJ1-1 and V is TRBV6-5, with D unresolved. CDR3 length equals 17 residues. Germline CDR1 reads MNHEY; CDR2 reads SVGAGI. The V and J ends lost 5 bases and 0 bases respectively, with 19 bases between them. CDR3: CASSPIGSNIMNTEAFL. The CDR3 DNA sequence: TGTGCCAGCAGTCCCATCGGCAGTAACATCATGAACACTGAAGCTTTCTTA.

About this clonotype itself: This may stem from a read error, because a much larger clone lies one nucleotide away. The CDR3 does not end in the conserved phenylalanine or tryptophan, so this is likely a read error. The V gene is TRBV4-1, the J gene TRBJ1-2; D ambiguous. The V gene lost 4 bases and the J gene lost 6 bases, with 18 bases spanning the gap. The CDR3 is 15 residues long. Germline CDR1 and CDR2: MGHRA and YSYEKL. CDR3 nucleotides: TGCGCCAGCAGCCCCCCGGGCGGCGGGGTAAATGGCTACACCCTC. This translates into CASSPPGGGVNGYTL.

CDR3 DNA sequence: TGTGCCAGCAGCTTAGGCGCCAGCCGGGGGAATGAGCAGTTCTTC. Translating gives CASSLGASRGNEQFF. The V call is TRBV13, the J call TRBJ2-1; maybe TRBD2 (6 bases). V was pared by 0 bases and J by 7 bases, with 13 bases between. The CDR3 consists of 15 residues. Germline loops: CDR1 PRHDT, CDR2 FYEKMQ (reference sequence).

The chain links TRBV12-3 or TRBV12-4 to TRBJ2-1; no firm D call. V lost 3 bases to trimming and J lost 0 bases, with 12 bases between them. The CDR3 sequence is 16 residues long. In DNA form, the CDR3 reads TGTGCCAGCAGTTTTTTTCCCCTGAGCTCCTACAATGAGCAGTTCTTC. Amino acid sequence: CASSFFPLSSYNEQFF.

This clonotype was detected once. CDR3 region: CASSPGATGWYEQYF. The CDR3 DNA reads as TGTGCCAGCAGTCCCGGGGCTACGGGCTGGTACGAGCAGTACTTC. This chain connects TRBV27 to TRBJ2-7; the D gene could be TRBD1 or TRBD2 (5 bases each). Per germline, CDR1 MNHEY and CDR2 SMNVEV (reference sequence). V was clipped by 5 bases and J by 4 bases, with 18 bases between them. This CDR3 spans 15 amino acids.

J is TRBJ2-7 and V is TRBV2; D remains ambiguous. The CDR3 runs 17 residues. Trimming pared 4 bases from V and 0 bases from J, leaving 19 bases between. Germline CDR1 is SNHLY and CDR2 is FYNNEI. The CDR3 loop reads CASSGFFVGVSSYEQYF. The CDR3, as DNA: TGTGCCAGCAGTGGGTTTTTTGTCGGTGTCAGCTCCTACGAGCAGTACTTC.

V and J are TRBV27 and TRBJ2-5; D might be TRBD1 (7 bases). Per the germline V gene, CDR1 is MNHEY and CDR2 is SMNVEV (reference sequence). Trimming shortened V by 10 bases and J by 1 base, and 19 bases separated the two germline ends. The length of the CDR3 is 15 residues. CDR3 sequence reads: CATRLGGGPQETQYF. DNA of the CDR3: TGTGCCACCAGACTAGGAGGGGGCCCCCAAGAGACCCAGTACTTC.

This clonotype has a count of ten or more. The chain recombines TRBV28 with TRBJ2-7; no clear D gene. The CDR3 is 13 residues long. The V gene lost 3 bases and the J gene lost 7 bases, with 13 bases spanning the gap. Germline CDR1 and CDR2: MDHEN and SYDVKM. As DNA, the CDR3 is TGTGCCAGCAGTTTCCGTAACGTTAGGGAGCAGTACTTC. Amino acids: CASSFRNVREQYF.

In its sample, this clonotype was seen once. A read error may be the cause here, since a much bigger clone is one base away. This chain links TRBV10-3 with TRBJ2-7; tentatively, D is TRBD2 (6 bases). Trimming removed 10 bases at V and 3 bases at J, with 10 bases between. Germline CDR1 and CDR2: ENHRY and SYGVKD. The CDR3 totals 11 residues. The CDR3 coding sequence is TGTGCCAACGGGGACTGCTACGAGCAGTACTTC. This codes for CANGDCYEQYF.

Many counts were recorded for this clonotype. DNA for the CDR3: TGTGCCAGCAGCCATAATGAAAAACTGTTTTTT. Residues: CASSHNEKLFF. This chain joins TRBV7-9 and TRBJ1-4; unclear D gene. CDR3 length equals 11 residues. Trimming took off 5 bases at V and 4 bases at J, with 2 bases between the two ends. Germline lookup yields CDR1 SEHNR and CDR2 FQNEAQ (reference sequence).

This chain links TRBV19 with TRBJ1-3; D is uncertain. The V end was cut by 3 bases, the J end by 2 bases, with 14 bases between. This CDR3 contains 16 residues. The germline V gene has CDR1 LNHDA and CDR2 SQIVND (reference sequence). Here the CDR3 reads CASSIIGGGTGNTIYF. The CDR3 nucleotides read TGTGCCAGTAGTATCATTGGAGGAGGGACTGGAAACACCATATATTTT.

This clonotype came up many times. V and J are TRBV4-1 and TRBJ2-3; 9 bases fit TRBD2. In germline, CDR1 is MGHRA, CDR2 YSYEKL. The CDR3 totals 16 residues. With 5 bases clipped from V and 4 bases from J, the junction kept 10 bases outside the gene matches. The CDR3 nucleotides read TGCGCCAGCAGCTTCCCTCCAGCGGGGGGCTCAGATACGCAGTATTTT. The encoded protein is CASSFPPAGGSDTQYF.

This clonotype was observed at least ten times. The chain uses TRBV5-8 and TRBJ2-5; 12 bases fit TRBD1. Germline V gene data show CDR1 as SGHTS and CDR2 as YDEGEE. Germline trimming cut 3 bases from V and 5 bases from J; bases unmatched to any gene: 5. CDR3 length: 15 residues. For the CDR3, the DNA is TGTGCCAGCAGCTGGGGGACAGGGGGCGCTGAGACCCAGTACTTC. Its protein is CASSWGTGGAETQYF.

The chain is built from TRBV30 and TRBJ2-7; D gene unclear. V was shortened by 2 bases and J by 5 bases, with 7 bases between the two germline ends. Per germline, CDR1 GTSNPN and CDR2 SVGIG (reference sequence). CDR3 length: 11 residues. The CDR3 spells CAWSLDHEQYF. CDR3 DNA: TGTGCCTGGAGTCTGGACCACGAGCAGTACTTC.

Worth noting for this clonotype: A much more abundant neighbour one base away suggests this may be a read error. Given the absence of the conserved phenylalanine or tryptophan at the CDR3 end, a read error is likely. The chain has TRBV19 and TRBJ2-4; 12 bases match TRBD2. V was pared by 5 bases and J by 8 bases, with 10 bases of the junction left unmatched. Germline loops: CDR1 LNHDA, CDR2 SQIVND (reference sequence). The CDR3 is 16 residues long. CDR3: CASSPRTSGNRDIQYL. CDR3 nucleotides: TGTGCCAGTAGTCCCCGGACTAGCGGGAATAGGGACATTCAGTACCTC.

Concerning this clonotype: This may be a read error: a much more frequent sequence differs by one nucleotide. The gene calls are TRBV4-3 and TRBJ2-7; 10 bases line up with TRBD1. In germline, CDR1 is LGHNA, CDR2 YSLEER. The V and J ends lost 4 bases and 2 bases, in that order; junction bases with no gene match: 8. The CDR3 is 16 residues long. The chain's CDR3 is CASSPSRDRGPYEQYF. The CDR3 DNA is TGCGCCAGCAGCCCGAGCCGGGACAGGGGACCCTACGAGCAGTACTTC.

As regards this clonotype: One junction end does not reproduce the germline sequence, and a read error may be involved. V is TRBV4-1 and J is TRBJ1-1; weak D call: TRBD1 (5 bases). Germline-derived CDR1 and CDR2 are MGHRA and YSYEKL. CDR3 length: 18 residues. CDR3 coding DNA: TGCGCCAGCCGCCATCCTTTGGGGGTGGCGGACTTAGGCACTGAAGCTTTCTTT. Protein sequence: CASRHPLGVADLGTEAFF.

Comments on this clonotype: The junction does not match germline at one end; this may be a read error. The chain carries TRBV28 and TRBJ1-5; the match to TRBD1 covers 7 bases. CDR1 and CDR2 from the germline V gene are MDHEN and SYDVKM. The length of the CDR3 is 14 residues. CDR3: CASGLATGFQPQHF. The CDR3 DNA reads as TGTGCCAGCGGTTTAGCGACAGGGTTTCAGCCCCAGCATTTT.

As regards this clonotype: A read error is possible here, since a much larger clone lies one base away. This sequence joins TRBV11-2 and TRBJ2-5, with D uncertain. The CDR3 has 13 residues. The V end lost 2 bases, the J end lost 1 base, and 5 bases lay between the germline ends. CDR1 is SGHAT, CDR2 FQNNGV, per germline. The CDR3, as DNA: TGTGCCAGCAGCTTACCCCGCCAAGAGACCCAGTACTTC. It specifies CASSLPRQETQYF.